The T cell receptor beta chain described here comes from a study of cytomegalovirus exposure and HLA in healthy donors. Study-wide background: Within an early data release were 65 million to 90 million unique TCRs drawn from HLA-typed donors.

PCR employed 60 Vbeta and 13 Jbeta primers. Some clones are missing from TCRdb's copy, which holds only in-frame ones; the method was immunoSEQ multiplex PCR. The table shows fewer than 150,000 clones, with roughly three quarters occurring only once. The study's findings and limits: TCR beta V- and J-gene trimming was later associated with a missense DCLRE1C variant. TCR beta sequences reportedly predicted most subjects' HLA-A and HLA-B alleles accurately.

This clone occurred a few times. What it binds is not known. Germline V lookup: CDR1 SNHLY, CDR2 FYNNEI. Trimming removed 6 bases from V and 5 bases from J; junction bases left unmatched: 7. The CDR3 has 14 residues. Material for sequencing was PBMCs. This clonotype was sampled from a man aged 18 to 30 in good health and CMV-seronegative. The V and J genes are TRBV2 and TRBJ2-5; 9 bases align to TRBD1. CDR3 nucleotides: TGTGCCAGCAGGCCCGGGACAGGGAGGGAGACCCAGTACTTC. This sequence encodes CASRPGTGRETQYF.